These T cell receptor beta chains were read from a single sample in a study of beta chain features in type 1 diabetes. Libraries were prepared by immunoSEQ multiplex PCR; TCRdb keeps only in-frame clonotypes and omits some of them. The sample records some 330,000 clones, over 10% being singletons. Sequenced material: naive CD4+ T cells from blood. The receptor set was obtained from a woman in her late teens or twenties with type 1 diabetes. CDR3s leave out the opening cysteine and the closing phenylalanine or tryptophan. A D gene is named only where the DNA matches it firmly.

J: TRBJ1-2; length: 15; D: TRBD1; V: TRBV9; CDR3: ASSASPGQGVRNGYT
J: TRBJ2-7; length: 13; D: TRBD1; V: TRBV5-1; CDR3: ASSDDRASSYEQY
J: TRBJ1-3; length: 15; D: .; V: TRBV15; CDR3: ATSRAFNRQRGNTIY
J: TRBJ2-3; length: 14; D: TRBD2; V: TRBV9; CDR3: ASSPPSGGAEGTQY
J: TRBJ1-1; length: 9; D: TRBD1; V: TRBV20-1; CDR3: SARRGREAF
J: TRBJ2-2; length: 13; D: .; V: TRBV5-1; CDR3: ASSLSTANTGELF
J: TRBJ2-5; length: 11; D: TRBD2; V: TRBV5-1; CDR3: ASSLSGGVTQY
J: TRBJ2-7; length: 12; D: TRBD1; V: TRBV29-1; CDR3: SVEPGQGSYEQY
J: TRBJ1-2; length: 11; D: .; V: TRBV6-5; CDR3: ASTRGKAYGYT
J: TRBJ2-7; length: 12; D: TRBD1; V: TRBV27; CDR3: ASSNWTGVGEQY
J: TRBJ2-3; length: 13; D: .; V: TRBV4-3; CDR3: ASSQDLNTRDTQY
J: TRBJ2-7; length: 11; D: TRBD1; V: TRBV6-6; CDR3: ASTRTGSNEQY
J: TRBJ1-6; length: 12; D: TRBD1; V: TRBV7-2; CDR3: ASSSGQGVSPLH
J: TRBJ2-5; length: 13; D: TRBD2; V: TRBV5-1; CDR3: ASSFTREGRETQY
J: TRBJ1-4; length: 13; D: TRBD1; V: TRBV7-6; CDR3: ASSQGQGAREKLF
J: TRBJ2-1; length: 11; D: .; V: TRBV7-2; CDR3: ASSKQGYNEQF
J: TRBJ2-3; length: 12; D: TRBD1; V: TRBV29-1; CDR3: SVGGTGVTDTQY
J: TRBJ1-1; length: 12; D: TRBD1; V: TRBV2; CDR3: ASSQRQGAGEAF
J: TRBJ1-5; length: 13; D: .; V: TRBV4-3; CDR3: ASSQDPTGYQPQH
J: TRBJ2-3; length: 11; D: .; V: TRBV6-5; CDR3: ASSSIVRDTQY
J: TRBJ2-7; length: 13; D: TRBD1; V: TRBV5-1; CDR3: ASSLTGQGFYEQY
J: TRBJ2-3; length: 14; D: .; V: TRBV19; CDR3: ASSIGGRITTDTQY
J: TRBJ1-4; length: 12; D: .; V: TRBV11-2; CDR3: ASSLGVANEKLF
J: TRBJ2-5; length: 11; D: .; V: TRBV11-2; CDR3: ASSLDEQGVQY
J: TRBJ2-1; length: 13; D: TRBD2; V: TRBV28; CDR3: ASSLAGVGYNEQF
J: TRBJ2-7; length: 9; D: .; V: TRBV20-1; CDR3: SARQVGEQY
J: TRBJ2-3; length: 15; D: TRBD2; V: TRBV9; CDR3: ASSVGPVAGGTDTQY
J: TRBJ1-5; length: 12; D: .; V: TRBV28; CDR3: ASRAGTFYQPQH